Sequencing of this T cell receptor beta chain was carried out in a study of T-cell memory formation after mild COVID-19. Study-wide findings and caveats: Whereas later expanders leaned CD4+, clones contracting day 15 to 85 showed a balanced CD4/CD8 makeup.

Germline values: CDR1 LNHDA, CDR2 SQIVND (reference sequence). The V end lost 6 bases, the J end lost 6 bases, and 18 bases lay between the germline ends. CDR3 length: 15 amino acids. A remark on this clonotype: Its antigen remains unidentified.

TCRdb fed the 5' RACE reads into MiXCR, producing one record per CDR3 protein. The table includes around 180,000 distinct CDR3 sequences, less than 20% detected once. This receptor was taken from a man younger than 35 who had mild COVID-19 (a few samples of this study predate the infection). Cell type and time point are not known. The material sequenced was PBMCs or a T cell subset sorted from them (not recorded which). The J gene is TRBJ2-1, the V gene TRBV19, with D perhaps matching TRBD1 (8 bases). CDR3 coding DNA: TGTGCCAGTAGGCAGGGGGCGGCGGGGGCCAATGAGCAGTTCTTC. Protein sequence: CASRQGAAGANEQFF.